These 13 T cell receptor beta chains came from one sample sequenced in a study of regulatory T cells in long-lasting Graves disease. TCR beta libraries were built with iRepertoire HTBI primers and Arm-PCR of CDR3 regions. TCRdb re-called the multiplex PCR reads with MiXCR, one entry per CDR3 protein. Of some 340,000 distinct CDR3 sequences listed, around 23% are singletons. The time point denotes: persistent/refractory GD, antithyroid drugs over 5 years with positive TRAb. PBMC-derived RNA was used for the TCR library. Sequencing used peripheral blood mononuclear cells (PBMCs), obtained when the disease was refractory, from a patient treated with antithyroid drugs. The source of these receptors is a woman aged 40 to 50 with Graves disease.

The chain has TRBV5-1 and TRBJ2-7; 12 positions match TRBD2. Germline V gives CDR1 SGHRS, CDR2 YFSETQ. The CDR3 covers 15 residues. J gave up 7 bases and V 4 bases, and 9 bases lay outside the gene matches. The CDR3 region has the DNA TGCGCCAGCAGCCGGACTAGCGGGAACCGGGGGGAGCAGTACTTC. Its translation: CASSRTSGNRGEQYF.

The chain employs TRBV19 and TRBJ2-2; 7 bases map to TRBD2. V dropped 4 bases and J dropped 7; count of bases not matched to a gene: 21. Germline assignment: CDR1 LNHDA and CDR2 SQIVND (reference sequence). The CDR3 is made up of 19 amino acids. The chain's CDR3 is CASSKTPRSGLPGFGELFF. For the CDR3, the DNA is TGTGCCAGTAGTAAAACTCCGCGTAGCGGGCTCCCCGGATTCGGGGAGCTGTTTTTT.

This rearrangement joins TRBV30 to TRBJ2-7; the match to TRBD2 covers 9 bases. The CDR3 totals 14 residues. The J segment lost 3 bases and the V segment lost 3 bases, leaving 6 bases of the junction unmatched. CDR1 and CDR2 from the germline V gene are GTSNPN and SVGIG (reference sequence). The CDR3 bases are TGTGCCTGGAGCAGGCTAGCGGGGCACTACGAGCAGTACTTC. Amino acid sequence: CAWSRLAGHYEQYF.

There are many counts of this clonotype. This chain joins TRBV28 and TRBJ2-2; 9 positions agree with TRBD2. After removal of 5 bases from V and 9 bases from J, the junction contained 4 bases not matched to a gene. CDR3 length: 13 residues. CDR1 is MDHEN, CDR2 SYDVKM, per germline. The CDR3 is CASSDSGSRELFF. The CDR3 DNA follows: TGTGCCAGCAGTGATAGCGGGAGCAGGGAGCTGTTTTTT.

In the case of this clonotype: A much larger clone is a single base away; this may be a read error. This sequence joins TRBV2 and TRBJ2-5; the match to TRBD1 covers 7 bases. The V and J ends lost 6 bases and 5 bases, in that order; junction bases with no gene match: 6. Germline CDR1 is SNHLY and CDR2 is FYNNEI. CDR3 size: 13 residues. In DNA form, the CDR3 reads TGTGCCAGCAGGCGGACAGGTTTTGAGACCCAGTACTTC. Amino acid sequence: CASRRTGFETQYF.

Many counts were recorded for this clonotype. V and J are TRBV6-1 and TRBJ1-4; the D gene is possibly TRBD1 (6 bases). Deletions cut 5 bases from V and 2 bases from J, with 15 bases between. Germline V lookup: CDR1 MNHNS, CDR2 SASEGT. The CDR3 has 16 amino acids. This CDR3 is CASSTPETGTNEKLFF. The DNA for the CDR3 is TGTGCCAGCAGTACCCCTGAAACAGGGACTAATGAAAAACTGTTTTTT.

The gene calls are TRBV6-2 or TRBV6-3 and TRBJ2-3; D ambiguous. This CDR3 spans 13 amino acids. Looked up from germline, CDR1 is MNHEY and CDR2 is SVGEGT. The V and J ends lost 0 bases and 6 bases respectively, with 7 bases between them. CDR3 DNA: TGTGCCAGCAGTTACTCGAAGCCTGATACGCAGTATTTT. This codes for CASSYSKPDTQYF.

The chain combines TRBV19 with TRBJ2-7; the D gene is possibly TRBD2 (6 bases). The length of the CDR3 is 15 residues. CDR1 is LNHDA, CDR2 SQIVND, per germline (reference sequence). Trimming pared 0 bases from V and 6 bases from J, leaving 15 bases between. The CDR3 DNA reads TGTGCCAGTAGTATAGATTTACGTCCTAGCGCCGAGCAGTACTTC. Its protein product is CASSIDLRPSAEQYF. The entire variable domain, with the rest obtained from reference TRBV19 and TRBJ2-7, is as follows: DGGITQSPKYLFRKEGQNVTLSCEQNLNHDAMYWYRQDPGQGLRLIYYSQIVNDFQKGDIAEGYSVSREKKESFPLTVTSAQKNPTAFYLCASSIDLRPSAEQYFGPGTRLTVT.

Concerning this clonotype: A much larger clone differs from this one at a single base, so this may be a read error. A read error is likely, as this CDR3 ends without the conserved phenylalanine or tryptophan. The rearrangement links TRBV2 to TRBJ2-2; a weak D match, TRBD1 (5 bases). The length of the CDR3 is 15 residues. Germline V gene data show CDR1 as SNHLY and CDR2 as FYNNEI. V lost 3 bases and J lost 5, with 13 bases in between. The CDR3 DNA reads TGTGCCAGCAGTGATTCAGGGTCGAGGACCGGGGAGCTGTTTTCT. As protein: CASSDSGSRTGELFS.

The J gene is TRBJ1-1, the V gene TRBV18; possibly TRBD1 for D (5 bases). V was shortened by 3 bases and J by 1 base, with 12 bases between the two germline ends. From germline, CDR1 is KGHSH and CDR2 LQKENI. The CDR3 runs to 15 residues. CDR3 region: CASSPTRTTNTEAFF. The CDR3 nucleotides are TGTGCCAGCTCACCGACCCGGACAACGAACACTGAAGCTTTCTTT.

V is TRBV20-1 and J is TRBJ2-7; TRBD2 is a possible D gene (6 bases). Germline V gene lookup returns CDR1 DFQATT and CDR2 SNEGSKA (reference sequence). Trimming removed 3 bases at V and 3 bases at J, with 18 bases between. The CDR3 contains 15 residues. Written as DNA, the CDR3 is TGCAGTGCTAGTACCCTAGCGATTGATATCTACGAGCAGTACTTC. Translating gives CSASTLAIDIYEQYF.

The table lists this clonotype with many counts. The chain couples TRBV11-2 to TRBJ2-7; 13 bases line up with TRBD2. V shed 2 bases and J 5 bases; nucleotides not matched to a gene: 9. CDR1 and CDR2 (germline): SGHAT, FQNNGV. CDR3 length: 17 residues. The CDR3 DNA sequence: TGTGCCAGCAGCTTACCCGGACTAGCGGGAGCTGTCAACGAGCAGTACTTC. This sequence encodes CASSLPGLAGAVNEQYF.

This clonotype was counted at least ten times. The V gene is TRBV28, the J gene TRBJ1-1; no definite D call. CDR1 is MDHEN, CDR2 SYDVKM, per germline. CDR3 length: 13 residues. V lost 7 bases, J lost 6 bases, and 15 bases lay in between. The CDR3: CASNGPPESEAFF. The CDR3 DNA sequence: TGTGCCAGCAACGGACCACCGGAATCTGAAGCTTTCTTT.